Included here is one T cell receptor (beta chain) sequence, with context. Germline CDR1 reads SGDLS; CDR2 reads YYNGEE. The CDR3 totals 16 residues. With 2 bases removed from V and 1 base from J, the gap between germline ends came to 15 bases. Assay used: immunoSEQ multiplex PCR; TCRdb lists only in-frame clones, some missing. This sample has 250,000 to 300,000 clones, with over 75% found just once. This entry comes from a study of control samples from healthy donors and cancer patients. The clonotype originates from a woman in her sixties or seventies with lung cancer. Source material: PBMCs. V and J are TRBV9 and TRBJ2-5; tentative D call: TRBD1 (6 bases). The CDR3, as DNA: TGTGCCAGCAGCGTGGGGGCAGGGCGGATCCAAGAGACCCAGTACTTC. Translated, it gives CASSVGAGRIQETQYF. The whole variable domain, remainder taken from reference TRBV9 and TRBJ2-5, is DSGVTQTPKHLITATGQRVTLRCSPRSGDLSVYWYQQSLDQGLQFLIQYYNGEERAKGNILERFSAQQFPDLHSELNLSSLELGDSALYFCASSVGAGRIQETQYFGPGTRLLVL.